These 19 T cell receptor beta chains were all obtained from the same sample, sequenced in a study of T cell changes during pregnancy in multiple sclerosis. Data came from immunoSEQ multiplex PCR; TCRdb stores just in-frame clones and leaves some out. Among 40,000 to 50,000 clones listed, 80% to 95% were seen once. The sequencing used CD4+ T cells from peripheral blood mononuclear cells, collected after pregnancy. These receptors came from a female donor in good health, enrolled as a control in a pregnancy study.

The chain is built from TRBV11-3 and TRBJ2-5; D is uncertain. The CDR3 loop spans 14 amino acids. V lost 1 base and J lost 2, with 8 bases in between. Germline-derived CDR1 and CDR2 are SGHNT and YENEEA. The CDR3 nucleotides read TGTGCCAGCAGCTTAGTTGGCGGTCAAGAGACCCAGTACTTC. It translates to CASSLVGGQETQYF.

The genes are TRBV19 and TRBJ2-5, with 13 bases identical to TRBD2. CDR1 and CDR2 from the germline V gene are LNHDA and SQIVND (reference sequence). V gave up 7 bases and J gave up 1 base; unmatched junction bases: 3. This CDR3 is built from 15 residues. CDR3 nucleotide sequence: TGTGCCAGTACCGGACTAGCGGGGGCCCAAGAGACCCAGTACTTC. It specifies CASTGLAGAQETQYF.

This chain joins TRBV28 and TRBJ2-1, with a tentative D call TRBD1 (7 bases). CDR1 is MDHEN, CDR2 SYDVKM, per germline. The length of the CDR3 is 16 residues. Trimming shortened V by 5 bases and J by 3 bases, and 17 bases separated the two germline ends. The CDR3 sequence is CASSPIGGGGYNEQFF. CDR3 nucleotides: TGTGCCAGCAGTCCCATTGGAGGGGGCGGCTACAATGAGCAGTTCTTC.

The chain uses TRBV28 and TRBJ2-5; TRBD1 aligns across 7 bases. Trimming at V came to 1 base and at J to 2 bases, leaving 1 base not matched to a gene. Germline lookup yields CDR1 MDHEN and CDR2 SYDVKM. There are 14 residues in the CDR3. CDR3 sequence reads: CASSLSGQQETQYF. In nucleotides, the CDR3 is TGTGCCAGCAGTTTATCGGGACAGCAAGAGACCCAGTACTTC.

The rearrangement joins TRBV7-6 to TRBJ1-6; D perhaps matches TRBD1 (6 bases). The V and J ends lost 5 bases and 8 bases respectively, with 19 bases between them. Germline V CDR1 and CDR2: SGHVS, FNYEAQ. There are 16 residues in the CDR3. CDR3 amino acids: CASSRGGIALDSPLHF. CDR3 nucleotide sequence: TGTGCCAGCAGCAGGGGGGGAATTGCTTTAGATTCACCCCTCCACTTT.

The CDR3 is CSVEDVGAQGYTF. CDR3 sequence (DNA): TGCAGCGTTGAAGATGTGGGGGCGCAGGGCTACACCTTC. This sequence joins TRBV29-1 and TRBJ1-2, with D possibly TRBD1 on 6 matching bases. The germline gives CDR1 SQVTM, CDR2 ANQGSEA. This CDR3 is 13 amino acids long. Deletions cut 0 bases from V and 8 bases from J, with 13 bases between. Full variable domain (missing parts from reference TRBV29-1 and TRBJ1-2): SAVISQKPSRDICQRGTSLTIQCQVDSQVTMMFWYRQQPGQSLTLIATANQGSEATYESGFVIDKFPISRPNLTFSTLTVSNMSPEDSSIYLCSVEDVGAQGYTFGSGTRLTVV.

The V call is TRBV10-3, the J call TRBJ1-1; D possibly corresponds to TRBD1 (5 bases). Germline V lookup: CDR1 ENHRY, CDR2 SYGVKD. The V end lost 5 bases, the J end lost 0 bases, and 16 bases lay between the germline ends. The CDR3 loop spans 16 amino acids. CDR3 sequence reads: CAISMTRDGVNTEAFF. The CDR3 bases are TGTGCCATCAGTATGACCAGGGATGGGGTGAACACTGAAGCTTTCTTT.

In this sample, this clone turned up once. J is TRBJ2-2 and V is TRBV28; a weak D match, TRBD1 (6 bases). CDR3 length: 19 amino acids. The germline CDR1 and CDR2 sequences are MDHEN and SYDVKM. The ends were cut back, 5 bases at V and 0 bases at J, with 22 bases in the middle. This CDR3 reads CASSRDLRTVHTNTGELFF. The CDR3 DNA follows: TGTGCCAGCAGTAGAGATCTCCGGACAGTCCATACGAACACCGGGGAGCTGTTTTTT. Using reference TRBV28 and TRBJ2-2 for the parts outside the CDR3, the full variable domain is DVKVTQSSRYLVKRTGEKVFLECVQDMDHENMFWYRQDPGLGLRLIYFSYDVKMKEKGDIPEGYSVSREKKERFSLILESASTNQTSMYLCASSRDLRTVHTNTGELFFGEGSRLTVL.

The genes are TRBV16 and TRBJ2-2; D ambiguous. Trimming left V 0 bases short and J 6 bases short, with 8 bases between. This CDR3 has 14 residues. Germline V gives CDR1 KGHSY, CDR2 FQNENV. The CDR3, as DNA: TGTGCCAGCAGCCAATCCTCAGGATCCGGGGAGCTGTTTTTT. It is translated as CASSQSSGSGELFF.

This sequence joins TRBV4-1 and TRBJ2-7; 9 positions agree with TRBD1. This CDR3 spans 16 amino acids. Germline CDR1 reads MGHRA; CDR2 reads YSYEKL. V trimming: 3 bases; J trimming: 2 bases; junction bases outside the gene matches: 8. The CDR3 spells CASSHPLGQGPYEQYF. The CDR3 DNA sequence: TGCGCCAGCAGCCATCCTTTGGGACAGGGTCCCTACGAGCAGTACTTC.

Here the CDR3 reads CASSLGTGGKLFF. CDR3 bases: TGTGCCAGCAGCTTAGGAACAGGGGGCAAGCTGTTTTTT. The chain is built from TRBV7-9 and TRBJ2-2; 9 nucleotides match TRBD1. Germline assignment: CDR1 SEHNR and CDR2 FQNEAQ (reference sequence). The junction had 3 bases not matched to a gene; V was cut back by 1 base and J by 12 bases. This CDR3 region has 13 residues.

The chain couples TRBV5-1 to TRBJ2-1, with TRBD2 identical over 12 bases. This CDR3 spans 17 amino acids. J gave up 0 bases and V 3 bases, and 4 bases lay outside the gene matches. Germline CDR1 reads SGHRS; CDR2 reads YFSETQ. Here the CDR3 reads CASSYGLAGSSYNEQFF. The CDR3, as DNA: TGCGCCAGCAGCTATGGACTAGCGGGGAGCTCCTACAATGAGCAGTTCTTC. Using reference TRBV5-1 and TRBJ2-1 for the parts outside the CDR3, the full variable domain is KAGVTQTPRYLIKTRGQQVTLSCSPISGHRSVSWYQQTPGQGLQFLFEYFSETQRNKGNFPGRFSGRQFSNSRSEMNVSTLELGDSALYLCASSYGLAGSSYNEQFFGPGTRLTVL.

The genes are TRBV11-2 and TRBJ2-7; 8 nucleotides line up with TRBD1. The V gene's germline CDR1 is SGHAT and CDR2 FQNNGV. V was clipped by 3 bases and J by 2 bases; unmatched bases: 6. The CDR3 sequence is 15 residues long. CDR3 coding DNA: TGTGCCAGCAGCTTCTCAGGGGGCGCAACCTACGAGCAGTACTTC. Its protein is CASSFSGGATYEQYF.

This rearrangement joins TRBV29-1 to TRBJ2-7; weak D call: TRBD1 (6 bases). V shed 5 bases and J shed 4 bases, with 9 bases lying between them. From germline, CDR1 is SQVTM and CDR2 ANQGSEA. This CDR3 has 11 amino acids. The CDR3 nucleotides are TGCAGCGTTAGAACAGGGTACGAGCAGTACTTC. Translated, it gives CSVRTGYEQYF.

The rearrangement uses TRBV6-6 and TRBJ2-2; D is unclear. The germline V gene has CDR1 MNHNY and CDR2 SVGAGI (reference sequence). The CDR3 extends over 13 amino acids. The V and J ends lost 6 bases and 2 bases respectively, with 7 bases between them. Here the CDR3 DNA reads TGTGCCAGCAGGACACCTAACACCGGGGAGCTGTTTTTT. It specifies CASRTPNTGELFF.

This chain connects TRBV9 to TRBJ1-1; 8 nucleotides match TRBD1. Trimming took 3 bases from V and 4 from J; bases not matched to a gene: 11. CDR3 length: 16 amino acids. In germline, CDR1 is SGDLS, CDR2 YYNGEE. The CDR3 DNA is TGTGCCAGCAGCGCCGGGACAGGAGGGAAGAGCACTGAAGCTTTCTTT. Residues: CASSAGTGGKSTEAFF.

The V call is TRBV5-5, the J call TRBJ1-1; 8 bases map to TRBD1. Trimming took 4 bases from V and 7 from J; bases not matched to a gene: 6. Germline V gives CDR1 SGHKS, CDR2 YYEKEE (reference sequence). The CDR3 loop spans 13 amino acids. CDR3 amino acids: CASSGDRSGEAFF. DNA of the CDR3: TGTGCCAGCAGCGGGGACAGGAGTGGTGAAGCTTTCTTT.

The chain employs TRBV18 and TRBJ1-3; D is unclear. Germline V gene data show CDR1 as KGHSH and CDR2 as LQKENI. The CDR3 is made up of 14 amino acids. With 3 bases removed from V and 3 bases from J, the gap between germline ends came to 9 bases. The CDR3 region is CASSPDTRGNTIYF. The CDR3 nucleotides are TGTGCCAGCTCACCTGACACCCGTGGAAACACCATATATTTT.

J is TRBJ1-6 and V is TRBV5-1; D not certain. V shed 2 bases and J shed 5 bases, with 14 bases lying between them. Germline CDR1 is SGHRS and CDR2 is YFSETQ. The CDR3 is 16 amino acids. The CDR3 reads CASSFKQLRHNSPLHF. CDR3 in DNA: TGCGCCAGCAGCTTTAAACAGCTTAGGCATAATTCACCCCTCCACTTT. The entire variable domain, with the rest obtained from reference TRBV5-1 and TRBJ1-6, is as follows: KAGVTQTPRYLIKTRGQQVTLSCSPISGHRSVSWYQQTPGQGLQFLFEYFSETQRNKGNFPGRFSGRQFSNSRSEMNVSTLELGDSALYLCASSFKQLRHNSPLHFGNGTRLTVT.